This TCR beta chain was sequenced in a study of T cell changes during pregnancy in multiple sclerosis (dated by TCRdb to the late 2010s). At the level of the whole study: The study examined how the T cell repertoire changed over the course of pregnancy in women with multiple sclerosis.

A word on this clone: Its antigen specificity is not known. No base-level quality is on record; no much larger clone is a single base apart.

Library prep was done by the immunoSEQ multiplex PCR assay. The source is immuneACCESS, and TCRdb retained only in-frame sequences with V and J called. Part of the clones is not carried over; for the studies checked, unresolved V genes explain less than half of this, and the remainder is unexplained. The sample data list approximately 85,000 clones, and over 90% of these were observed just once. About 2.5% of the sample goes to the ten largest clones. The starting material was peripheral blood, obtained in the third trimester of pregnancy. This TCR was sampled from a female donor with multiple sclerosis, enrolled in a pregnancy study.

Here is the DNA: TGTGCCAGCAGGGCCCGGGATTTCTACGAGCAGTACTTC. Its amino acids are CASRARDFYEQYF. The V and J genes are TRBV5-8 and TRBJ2-7; tentative D gene TRBD2, with 5 bases matching. CDR1 and CDR2, looked up from the germline V gene, are SGHTS and YDEGEE. V loses 5 bases of germline sequence and J loses 3 bases, and the interval between the two ends is 12 bases. Spanning cysteine to phenylalanine, the CDR3 consists of 13 amino acids. CDR3 DNA is the only sequence kept; it has 39 bases, read in frame from the first base.